This TCR beta chain was observed in a study of blood T cells in healthy people across ages. Findings and limits, study-wide: As age increased, TCR beta diversity per million T cells fell in a roughly linear fashion.

V shed 4 bases, J shed 5 bases, and the junction held 5 bases outside the gene matches. This CDR3 is built from 16 residues. This clonotype was detected only a few times. What it binds is unknown. Isolation per sample recovered at least 6 million PBMCs. Combining a sample-barcoded 5' primer with a J-beta primer mix, a second PCR ran for about 7 to 11 cycles. MiXCR was run by TCRdb on the 5' RACE reads, yielding one entry per CDR3 protein. The sample has fewer than 1,000,000 distinct CDR3 sequences, about 46% seen once; the top ten hold 15% to 20%. What was sequenced was blood. This clonotype was sampled from a man older than 75 in good health. The chain has TRBV12-3 or TRBV12-4 and TRBJ1-6; 10 bases are a match to TRBD1. CDR3: CASSSRDRGDNSPLHF. Written as DNA, the CDR3 is TGTGCCAGCAGTTCACGGGACAGGGGTGATAATTCACCCCTCCACTTT.